This T cell receptor (beta chain) was sequenced during a study of immune cell composition in non-small cell lung cancer. Sequencing was performed with immunoSEQ multiplex PCR; in TCRdb, only in-frame clones are kept and a portion is missing. This table holds hundreds of clones, 80% found once. Regarding the study as a whole: Squamous lung tumours showed higher top 10 clone scores and clonality than adenocarcinomas.

A note on this clone: Its antigen is not known.

Germline-derived CDR1 and CDR2 are LGHNA and YNFKEQ. CDR3 length: 17 amino acids. Trimming removed 4 bases from V and 4 bases from J; junction bases left unmatched: 13. This TCR was sampled from a human donor with non-small cell lung cancer. The sequencing input was lung tumor tissue. This chain uses TRBV4-2 with TRBJ2-1; 7 nucleotides agree with TRBD2. CDR3 in amino acids: CASSPLGETGGYNEQFF. The CDR3 nucleotides are TGTGCCAGCAGCCCCCTCGGTGAAACGGGGGGTTACAATGAGCAGTTCTTC.